Given below is one T cell receptor (beta chain) in context. This record comes from a study of OX40 agonist ivuxolimab in advanced cancers. Study as a whole: Three patients, one with hepatocellular carcinoma and two with cutaneous melanoma, responded partially.

Sequenced by immunoSEQ multiplex PCR; TCRdb stores in-frame clones only, minus some. Of fewer than 85,000 clones in the sample, 85% were seen once. The germline V gene has CDR1 LNHDA and CDR2 SQIVND (reference sequence). V dropped 5 bases and J dropped 4; count of bases not matched to a gene: 11. The CDR3 is made up of 16 amino acids. The specimen comprised CD4+ or CD8+ T cells sorted from blood, sampled in a trial of the OX40 agonist ivuxolimab. This rearrangement joins TRBV19 to TRBJ2-1; TRBD2 aligns across 7 bases. The TCR originated in an adult with an advanced solid tumor such as melanoma, head and neck, liver or kidney cancer. The CDR3 nucleotides are TGTGCCAGTAGTTCGCCCCGGGGGAGGGGTTACAATGAGCAGTTCTTC. Translating it yields CASSSPRGRGYNEQFF.